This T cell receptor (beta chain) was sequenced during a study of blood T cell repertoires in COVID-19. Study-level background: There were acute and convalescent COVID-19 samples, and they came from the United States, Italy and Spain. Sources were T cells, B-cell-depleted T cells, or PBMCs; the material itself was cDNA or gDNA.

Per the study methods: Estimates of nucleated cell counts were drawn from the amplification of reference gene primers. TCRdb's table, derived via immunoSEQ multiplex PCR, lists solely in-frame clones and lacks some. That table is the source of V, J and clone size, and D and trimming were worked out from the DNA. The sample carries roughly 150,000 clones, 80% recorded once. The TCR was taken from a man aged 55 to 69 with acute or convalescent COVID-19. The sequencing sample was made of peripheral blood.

The CDR3 loop reads CASSESGHYTQYF. Written as DNA, the CDR3 is TGTGCCAGCAGTGAATCGGGACACTATACGCAGTATTTT. The genes are TRBV6-1 and TRBJ2-3, with D tentatively TRBD1 (6 bases). The germline V and J ends were trimmed by 2 bases and 7 bases, with 10 bases remaining between them. Germline V CDR1 and CDR2: MNHNS, SASEGT. The CDR3 contains 13 residues.